This TCR beta chain is drawn from a study of tumor and adjacent non-tumor tissue in lung cancer. The overall study: The patients, some ten men and roughly 5 women, were about 31 to 80 with stage I to III disease. Around 4.2 million productive TCRbeta reads were obtained per sample on average.

The study, taken as a whole, reports: Compared with tumor, normal lung showed significantly lower TCR diversity.

This clonotype has a handful of counts. As yet, its antigen is unknown. A much bigger clone sits one base away, suggesting this may be a read error. In this CDR3 the conserved last residue, phenylalanine or tryptophan, is missing, so a read error is likely. Germline-derived CDR1 and CDR2 are MNHEY and SVGAGI. With 3 bases removed from V and 2 bases from J, the gap between germline ends came to 11 bases. This CDR3 contains 15 residues. TCRbeta libraries were built with three rounds of nested PCR, modified from ARM-PCR. TCRdb redid the calling of the multiplex PCR reads with MiXCR, one entry per CDR3 protein. The data hold tens of thousands of distinct CDR3 sequences, with 73% observed a single time. RNA was extracted from bulk tissue without any cell sorting.

The sequence derives from a man in his 60s with non-small cell lung cancer. Specimen: lung tumor tissue. This sequence joins TRBV6-5 and TRBJ1-5; D may be TRBD1 (5 bases). This CDR3 reads CASSYGQGGNQPQHV. The CDR3 region has the DNA TGTGCCAGCAGTTATGGGCAGGGTGGCAATCAGCCCCAGCATGTT.